This TCR beta chain was retrieved from a study of CD8 T cells in ankylosing spondylitis. Study-wide results and limits: Clones that were linked to disease were CD8+ and were relatively rare in peripheral blood.

Trimming left V 0 bases short and J 2 bases short, with 10 bases between. Germline assignment: CDR1 LGHNA and CDR2 YNFKEQ. The CDR3 length is 15 residues. In the case of this clonotype: What it binds is unknown.

TCRdb re-called the 5' RACE reads through MiXCR, storing one row per CDR3 protein. The repertoire consists of approximately 110,000 distinct CDR3 sequences, with less than 25% occurring once and the leading ten covering 9% to 15%. This rearrangement joins TRBV4-2 to TRBJ2-5; D is undetermined. Material: synovial fluid, either unsorted or a sorted T cell fraction (not recorded which). The clonotype comes from a male donor with ankylosing spondylitis. This chain's CDR3 is CASSQEWNYQETQYF. CDR3 bases: TGTGCCAGCAGCCAAGAATGGAACTATCAAGAGACCCAGTACTTC.